The rows below give T cell receptor beta chains drawn from one sample of a study of CD8 T cells in Susac syndrome. TCRdb re-called the immunoSEQ multiplex PCR reads through MiXCR, storing one row per CDR3 protein. The sample lists about 190,000 distinct CDR3 sequences; 90% to 97% were seen once. Sequenced sample: CD4+ T cells from PBMCs. These receptors were taken from a human donor with Susac syndrome. CDR3s include the opening cysteine and the closing phenylalanine or tryptophan. The order of the fields is J gene, clone size, V gene, D gene, CDR3 DNA, CDR3 protein. A D gene is named only where the DNA matches it firmly. Rows give clone size only sometimes, using once, few, many, or a class for an expanded clone.

>TRBJ2-1|.|TRBV29-1|.
TGCAGCGTTGATAATCCGAGGGCGAATGAGCAGTTCTTC
CSVDNPRANEQFF
>TRBJ2-7|.|TRBV2|.
TGTGCCAGCCGCGTCGGGACAAACTCCTACGAGCAGTACTTC
CASRVGTNSYEQYF
>TRBJ2-2|.|TRBV9|.
TGTGCCAGCAGCACGACGAACACCGGGGAGCTGTTTTTT
CASSTTNTGELFF
>TRBJ1-2|.|TRBV28|.
TGTGCCAGCAGTGGCCGGGACGGCTATGGCTACACCTTC
CASSGRDGYGYTF
>TRBJ1-2|.|TRBV3-1|.
TGTGCCAGCAGCCAAGATATGAGGGGCTACACCTTC
CASSQDMRGYTF
>TRBJ2-5|once|TRBV7-9|TRBD2
TGTGCCAGCAGCTACGGACTAGCCGAGACCCAGTACTTC
CASSYGLAETQYF
>TRBJ2-1|.|TRBV10-1|.
TGCGCCAGCAGTGAGTCGTACGGCAATGAGCAGTTCTTC
CASSESYGNEQFF
>TRBJ2-7|.|TRBV25-1|TRBD2
TGTGCCAGCAGTATAAGCGCGGGAGTTAACGAGCAGTACTTC
CASSISAGVNEQYF
>TRBJ2-7|.|TRBV11-1|.
TGTGCCAGCAGCTTACTCGGGACCAACTACGAGCAGTACTTC
CASSLLGTNYEQYF
>TRBJ1-1|.|TRBV7-8|.
TGTGCCAGCAGCTTAGAGCTCTCCGGGGGGCGGCCTGCTTTCTTT
CASSLELSGGRPAFF
>TRBJ2-1|.|TRBV12-3/TRBV12-4|TRBD1
TGTGCCAGCAGTGGGACAGGAACCTCCTACAATGAGCAGTTCTTC
CASSGTGTSYNEQFF
>TRBJ2-7|.|TRBV19|TRBD1
TGTGCCAGTAGAAGGACAGGGGGAGATAATTACTACGAGCAGTACTTC
CASRRTGGDNYYEQYF
>TRBJ2-5|.|TRBV11-3|TRBD1
TGTGCCAGCAGTGTCAGACAGGGAGAGACCCAGTACTTC
CASSVRQGETQYF
>TRBJ1-1|.|TRBV27|.
TGTGCCAGCAGAAAACAGGGTTACACTGAAGCTTTCTTT
CASRKQGYTEAFF
>TRBJ2-4|.|TRBV9|.
TGTGCCAGCAGCGTAGGTTTGGAGGGGAGTACCAAAAACATTCAGTACTTC
CASSVGLEGSTKNIQYF
>TRBJ2-7|.|TRBV5-4|.
TGTGCCAGCAGGGAGGGAGTGTTCTCCTACGAGCAGTACTTC
CASREGVFSYEQYF
>TRBJ2-1|.|TRBV2|TRBD2
TGTGCCAGCACAAGGGAGACTAGCGGGGGGAATGAGCAGTTCTTC
CASTRETSGGNEQFF
>TRBJ1-2|.|TRBV18|.
TGTGCCAGCTCGACGGTGCAGGAGCAGGCGCATCACTATGGCTACACCTTC
CASSTVQEQAHHYGYTF
>TRBJ1-5|few|TRBV7-9|.
TGTGCCAGCAGTCCTAGCAATCAGCCCCAGCATTTT
CASSPSNQPQHF
>TRBJ1-1|.|TRBV7-6|.
TGTGCCAGCAGCCAATTGACAGTGAAGGTCACTGAAGCTTTCTTT
CASSQLTVKVTEAFF
>TRBJ1-1|.|TRBV12-3/TRBV12-4|TRBD1
TGTGCCAGCAGCCCCGGGGACAGGGGGAACACTGAAGCTTTCTTT
CASSPGDRGNTEAFF
>TRBJ1-6|.|TRBV2|.
TGTGCCAGCAGTCCCCCCGGCAGGGGAACCCTAAGCTCCTATAATTCACCCCTCCACTTT
CASSPPGRGTLSSYNSPLHF
>TRBJ2-7|.|TRBV9|TRBD1
TGTGCCAGCAGCCCGCTGGGGACAGGGCGGTACGAGCAGTACTTC
CASSPLGTGRYEQYF
>TRBJ2-5|.|TRBV4-2|.
TGTGCCAGCAGCCAAGGGGATCTGAGGGACCAAGAGACCCAGTACTTC
CASSQGDLRDQETQYF